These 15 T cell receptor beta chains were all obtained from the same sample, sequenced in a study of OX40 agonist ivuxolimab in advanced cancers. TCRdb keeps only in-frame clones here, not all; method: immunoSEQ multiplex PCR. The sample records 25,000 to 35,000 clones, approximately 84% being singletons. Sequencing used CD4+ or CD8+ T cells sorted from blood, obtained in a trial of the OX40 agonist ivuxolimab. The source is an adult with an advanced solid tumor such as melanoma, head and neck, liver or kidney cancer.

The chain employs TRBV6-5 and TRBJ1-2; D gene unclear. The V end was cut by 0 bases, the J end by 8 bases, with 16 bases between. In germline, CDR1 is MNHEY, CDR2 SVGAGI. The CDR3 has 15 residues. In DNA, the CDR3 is TGTGCCAGCAGTTACTCGATTCCCATTGACAAGGGCTACACCTTC. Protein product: CASSYSIPIDKGYTF.

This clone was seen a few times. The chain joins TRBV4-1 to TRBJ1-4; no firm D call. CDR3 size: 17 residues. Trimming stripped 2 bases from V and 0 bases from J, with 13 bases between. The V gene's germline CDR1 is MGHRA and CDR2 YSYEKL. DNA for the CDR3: TGCGCCAGCAGCCAACCGGAGACAATAGCAACTAATGAAAAACTGTTTTTT. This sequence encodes CASSQPETIATNEKLFF.

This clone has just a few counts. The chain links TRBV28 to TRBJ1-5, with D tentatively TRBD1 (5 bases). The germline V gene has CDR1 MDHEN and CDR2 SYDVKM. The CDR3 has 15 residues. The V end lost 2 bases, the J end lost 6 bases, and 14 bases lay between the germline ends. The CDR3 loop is CASSLLLGGAQPQHF. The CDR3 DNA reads TGTGCCAGCAGTTTACTACTCGGGGGTGCTCAGCCCCAGCATTTT.

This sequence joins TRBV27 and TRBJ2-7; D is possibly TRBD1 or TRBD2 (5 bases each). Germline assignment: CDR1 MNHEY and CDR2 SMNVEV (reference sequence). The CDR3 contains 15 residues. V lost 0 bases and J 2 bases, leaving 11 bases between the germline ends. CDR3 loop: CASSLSTGPTYEQYF. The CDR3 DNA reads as TGTGCCAGCAGTTTATCCACGGGACCGACCTACGAGCAGTACTTC.

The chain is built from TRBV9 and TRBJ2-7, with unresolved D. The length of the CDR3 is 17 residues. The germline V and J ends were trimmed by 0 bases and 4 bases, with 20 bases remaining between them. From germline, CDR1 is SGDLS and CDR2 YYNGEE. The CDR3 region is CASSVEGRLEQPYEQYF. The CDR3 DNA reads TGTGCCAGCAGCGTAGAAGGTCGCTTAGAACAACCTTACGAGCAGTACTTC. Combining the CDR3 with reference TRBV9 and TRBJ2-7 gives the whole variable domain DSGVTQTPKHLITATGQRVTLRCSPRSGDLSVYWYQQSLDQGLQFLIQYYNGEERAKGNILERFSAQQFPDLHSELNLSSLELGDSALYFCASSVEGRLEQPYEQYFGPGTRLTVT.

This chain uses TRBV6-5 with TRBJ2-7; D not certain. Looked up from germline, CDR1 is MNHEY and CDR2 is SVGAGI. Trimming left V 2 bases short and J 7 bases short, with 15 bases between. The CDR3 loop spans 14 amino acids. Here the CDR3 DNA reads TGTGCCAGCAGTTACAGCTTTGGGGTGGGGGAGCAGTACTTC. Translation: CASSYSFGVGEQYF.

CDR3 amino acids: CASSDRGLSYEQYF. The CDR3 DNA sequence: TGTGCCAGCAGTGACAGGGGTTTATCCTACGAGCAGTACTTC. The chain is built from TRBV2 and TRBJ2-7; perhaps TRBD1 as D (6 bases). The CDR3 is 14 amino acids. V lost 3 bases and J 1 base, leaving 10 bases between the germline ends. CDR1 is SNHLY and CDR2 is FYNNEI in the germline V gene.

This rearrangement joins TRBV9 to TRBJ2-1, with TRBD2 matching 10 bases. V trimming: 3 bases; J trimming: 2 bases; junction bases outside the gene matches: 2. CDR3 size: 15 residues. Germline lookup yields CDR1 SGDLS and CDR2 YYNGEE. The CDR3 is CASSATSGTYNEQFF. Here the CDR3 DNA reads TGTGCCAGCAGCGCTACTAGCGGGACCTACAATGAGCAGTTCTTC. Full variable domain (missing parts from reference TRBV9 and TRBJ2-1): DSGVTQTPKHLITATGQRVTLRCSPRSGDLSVYWYQQSLDQGLQFLIQYYNGEERAKGNILERFSAQQFPDLHSELNLSSLELGDSALYFCASSATSGTYNEQFFGPGTRLTVL.

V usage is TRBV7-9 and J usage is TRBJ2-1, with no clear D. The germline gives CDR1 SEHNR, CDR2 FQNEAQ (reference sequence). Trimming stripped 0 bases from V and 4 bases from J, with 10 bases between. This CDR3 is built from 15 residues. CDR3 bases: TGTGCCAGCAGCTTAGCAGCTCCCCCGTACAATGAGCAGTTCTTC. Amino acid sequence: CASSLAAPPYNEQFF.

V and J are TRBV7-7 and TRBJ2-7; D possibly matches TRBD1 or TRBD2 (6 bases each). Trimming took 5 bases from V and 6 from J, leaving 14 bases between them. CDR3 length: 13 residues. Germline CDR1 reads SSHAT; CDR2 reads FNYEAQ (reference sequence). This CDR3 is CASSPIQGGEQYF. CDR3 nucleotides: TGTGCCAGCAGCCCGATACAGGGAGGCGAGCAGTACTTC.

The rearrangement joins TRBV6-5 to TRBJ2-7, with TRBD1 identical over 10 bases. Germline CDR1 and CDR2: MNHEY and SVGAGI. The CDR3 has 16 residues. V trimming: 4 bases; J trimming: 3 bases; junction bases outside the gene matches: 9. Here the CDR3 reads CASSLRTGGDFYEQYF. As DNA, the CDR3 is TGTGCCAGCAGTTTAAGGACAGGGGGGGACTTCTACGAGCAGTACTTC.

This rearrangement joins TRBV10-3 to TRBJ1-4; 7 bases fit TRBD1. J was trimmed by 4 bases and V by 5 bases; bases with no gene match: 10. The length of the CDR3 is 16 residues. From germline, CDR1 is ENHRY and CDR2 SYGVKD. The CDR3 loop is CAISSDREGLNEKLFF. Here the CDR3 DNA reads TGTGCCATCAGTTCCGACAGGGAAGGTCTTAATGAAAAACTGTTTTTT.

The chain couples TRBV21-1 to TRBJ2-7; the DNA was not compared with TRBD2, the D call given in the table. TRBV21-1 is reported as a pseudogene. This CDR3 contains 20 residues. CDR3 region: CASSPPGAENSGNPNYEQYF. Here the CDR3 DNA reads TGTGCCAGCAGCCCCCCTGGGGCGGAAAATAGCGGAAACCCCAATTACGAGCAGTACTTC.

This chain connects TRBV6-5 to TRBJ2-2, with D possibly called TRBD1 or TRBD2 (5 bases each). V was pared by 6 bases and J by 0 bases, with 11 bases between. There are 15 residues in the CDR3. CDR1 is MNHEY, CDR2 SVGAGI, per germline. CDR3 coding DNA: TGTGCCAGCAGCCGGGGACGGACGAACACCGGGGAGCTGTTTTTT. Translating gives CASSRGRTNTGELFF.

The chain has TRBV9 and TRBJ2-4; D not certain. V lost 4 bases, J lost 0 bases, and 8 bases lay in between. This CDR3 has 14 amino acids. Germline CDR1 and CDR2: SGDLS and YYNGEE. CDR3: CASSSSLAKNIQYF. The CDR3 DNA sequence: TGTGCCAGCAGCTCTAGTTTAGCCAAAAACATTCAGTACTTC.